This TCR delta chain was sequenced during a study of Vδ1+ human thymocytes. Germline V lookup: CDR1 GEAIGNYY, CDR2 EKD. The CDR3 totals 15 residues. The sorted cells were CD3+ Vdelta1+ Vdelta2- thymocytes from alphabeta-depleted thymus. Study observations and caveats: Thymic TRG and TRD repertoires appeared highly polyclonal. Many TRG clonotypes were shared between donors; TRD repertoires were essentially private. Bulk repertoire data may be misinterpreted because of unexpected Vdelta2 sequences. Despite high sort purity, approximately 21% of thymic T cell receptor delta sequences were Vdelta2.

Sequences come from RNA converted to cDNA by reverse transcription. Pooled V-gene forward primers with one constant-region reverse primer generated the CDR3 amplicons by multiplex PCR. TCRdb re-called the multiplex PCR reads via CATT. The sample holds some 55,000 delta-chain clones, roughly 15% seen once. This clone has just a few counts. Its specificity is unknown. Germline and junction disagree at one end, which may indicate a read error. Sequenced sample: Vdelta1+ gamma-delta thymocytes from the thymus. Subset given: FACS-sorted CD3+ TCRalphabeta- TCRVdelta1+ TCRVdelta2- thymocytes. This TCR was sampled from a boy in the first two years of life who had congenital heart surgery. The rearrangement uses TRDV2 and TRDJ1; 7 bases line up with TRDD3. DNA for the CDR3: TGTGCCTGTGGTGGCGTACTGGGGTACACCGATAAACCCATCTTT. Its translation is CACGGVLGYTDKPIF.